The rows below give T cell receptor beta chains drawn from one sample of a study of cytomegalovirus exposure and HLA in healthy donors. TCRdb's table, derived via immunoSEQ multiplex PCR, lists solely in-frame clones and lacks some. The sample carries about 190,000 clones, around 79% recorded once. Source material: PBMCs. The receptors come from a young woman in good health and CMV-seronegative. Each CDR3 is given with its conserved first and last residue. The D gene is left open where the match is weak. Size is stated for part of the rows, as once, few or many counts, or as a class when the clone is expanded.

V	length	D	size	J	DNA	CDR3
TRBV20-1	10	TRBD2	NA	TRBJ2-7	TGCAGTGCCGGGAGGGGCGAGCAGTACTTC	CSAGRGEQYF
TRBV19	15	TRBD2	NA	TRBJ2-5	TGTGCCAGCGCCGCCGGGGGACTAGCGGGGGAGACCCAGTACTTC	CASAAGGLAGETQYF
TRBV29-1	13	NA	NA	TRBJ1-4	TGCAGCGCCGGGGGTGTCGGTGGGGAAAAACTGTTTTTT	CSAGGVGGEKLFF
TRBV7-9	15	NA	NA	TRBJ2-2	TGTGCCAGCAGGCCTATGGACTCCCGTGGGGGGGAGCTGTTTTTT	CASRPMDSRGGELFF
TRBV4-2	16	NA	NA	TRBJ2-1	TGTGCCAGCAGCCAAGATAGGGCAGGGGGGCGCAATGAGCAGTTCTTC	CASSQDRAGGRNEQFF
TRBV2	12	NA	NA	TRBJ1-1	TGTGCCAGCGAGAGGACTAACACTGAAGCTTTCTTT	CASERTNTEAFF
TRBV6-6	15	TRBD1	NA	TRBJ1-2	TGTGCCAGCAGTTACTCGACACGGGACAGCTATGGCTACACCTTC	CASSYSTRDSYGYTF
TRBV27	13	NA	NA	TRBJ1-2	TGTGCCAGCAGAGACAAGGAATACTATGGCTACACCTTC	CASRDKEYYGYTF
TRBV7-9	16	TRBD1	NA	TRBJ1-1	TGTGCCAGCAGCTTCTACAGGGGGACGTGGAACACTGAAGCTTTCTTT	CASSFYRGTWNTEAFF
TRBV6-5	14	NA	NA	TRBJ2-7	TGTGCCAGCAGTTACGCCAGGTACTCCTACGAGCAGTACTTC	CASSYARYSYEQYF
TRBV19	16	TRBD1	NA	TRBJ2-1	TGTGCCAGTAGCCCTAAGACAGGGGTGGTCTACAATGAGCAGTTCTTC	CASSPKTGVVYNEQFF
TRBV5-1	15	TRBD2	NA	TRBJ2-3	TGCGCCAGCAGCTTGGAAAGCGGGGCTACAGATACGCAGTATTTT	CASSLESGATDTQYF
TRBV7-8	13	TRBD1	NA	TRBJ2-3	TGTGCCCTCAGGGGGCTGGGCACAGGTACGCAGTATTTT	CALRGLGTGTQYF
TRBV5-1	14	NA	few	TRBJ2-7	TGCGCCAGCAGCTTGGGAGCAGGGGGGAACGAGCAGTACTTC	CASSLGAGGNEQYF
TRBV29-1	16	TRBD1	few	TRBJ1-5	TGCAGCAAACCTACCCGAGACAGGGTATCGAATCAGCCCCAGCATTTT	CSKPTRDRVSNQPQHF
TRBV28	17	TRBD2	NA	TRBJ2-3	TGTGCCAGCAGTTTAAGACTAGCGGGGACTAGCACAGATACGCAGTATTTT	CASSLRLAGTSTDTQYF
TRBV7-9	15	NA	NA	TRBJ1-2	TGTGCCAGCAGCTTAGCGGAAAGCGGCACCTATGGCTACACCTTC	CASSLAESGTYGYTF
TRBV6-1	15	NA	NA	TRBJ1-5	TGTGCCAGCAGTGAAAGAGACGGGTATCATCAGCCCCAGCATTTT	CASSERDGYHQPQHF
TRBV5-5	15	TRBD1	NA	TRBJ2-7	TGTGCCAGCAGCTTACGGGACAGGGCCCCCTACGAGCAGTACTTC	CASSLRDRAPYEQYF
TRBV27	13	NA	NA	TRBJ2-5	TGTGCCAGCAGTTCCGACTCACAAGAGACCCAGTACTTC	CASSSDSQETQYF
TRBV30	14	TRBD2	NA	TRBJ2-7	TGTGCCTGGAGTGTAGCGGGAGGCCCCTACGAGCAGTACTTC	CAWSVAGGPYEQYF
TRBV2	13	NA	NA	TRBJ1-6	TGTGCCAGCAGTGAGATAGGGGATTCACCCCTCCACTTT	CASSEIGDSPLHF
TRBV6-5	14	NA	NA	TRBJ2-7	TGTGCCAGCAGTATCACCGGGAGACCGAGGGAGCAGTACTTC	CASSITGRPREQYF
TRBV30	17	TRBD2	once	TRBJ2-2	TGTGCCTGGAGTGTCCGCGGGAGGGAGGCGGACACCGGGGAGCTGTTTTTT	CAWSVRGREADTGELFF
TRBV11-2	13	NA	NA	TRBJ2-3	TGTGCCAGCACCGGGGAAGCTACAGATACGCAGTATTTT	CASTGEATDTQYF
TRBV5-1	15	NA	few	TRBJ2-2	TGCGCCAGCAGCTTGTCCCAACGGGATGGCGGGGAGCTGTTTTTT	CASSLSQRDGGELFF
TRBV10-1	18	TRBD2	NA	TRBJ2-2	TGCGCCAGCAGTGACGGACTAGCGGGATTCAAGAACACCGGGGAGCTGTTTTTT	CASSDGLAGFKNTGELFF
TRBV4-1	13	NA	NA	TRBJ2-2	TGCGCCAGCAGCCAAACAGACACCGGGGAGCTGTTTTTT	CASSQTDTGELFF
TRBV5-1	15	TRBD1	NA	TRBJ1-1	TGCGCCAGCAGCTGGGCGCGACAGGGTAACACTGAAGCTTTCTTT	CASSWARQGNTEAFF
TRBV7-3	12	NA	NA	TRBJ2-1	TGTGCCAGCAGCTTATATAGCAATGAGCAGTTCTTC	CASSLYSNEQFF
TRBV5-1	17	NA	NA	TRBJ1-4	TGCGCCAGCAGCTTGGAACCGGGAACTCCAACTAATGAAAAACTGTTTTTT	CASSLEPGTPTNEKLFF
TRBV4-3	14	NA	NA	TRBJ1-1	TGCGCCAGCAGCCAAGGTGGTCAGGGCAGAGAAGCTTTCTTT	CASSQGGQGREAFF
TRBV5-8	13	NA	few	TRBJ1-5	TGTGCCAGCAGCTTGGAAGGAGGACAGCCCCAGCATTTT	CASSLEGGQPQHF
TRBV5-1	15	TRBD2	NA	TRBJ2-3	TGCGCCAGCAGCTTGGGACTAGCGGGCACAGATACGCAGTATTTT	CASSLGLAGTDTQYF
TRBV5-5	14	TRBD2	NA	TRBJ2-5	TGTGCCAGCAGCAGAGCGGGGGGACAAGAGACCCAGTACTTC	CASSRAGGQETQYF
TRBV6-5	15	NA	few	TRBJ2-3	TGTGCCAGCAGTTACGGGACAATGGCCACGGATACGCAGTATTTT	CASSYGTMATDTQYF